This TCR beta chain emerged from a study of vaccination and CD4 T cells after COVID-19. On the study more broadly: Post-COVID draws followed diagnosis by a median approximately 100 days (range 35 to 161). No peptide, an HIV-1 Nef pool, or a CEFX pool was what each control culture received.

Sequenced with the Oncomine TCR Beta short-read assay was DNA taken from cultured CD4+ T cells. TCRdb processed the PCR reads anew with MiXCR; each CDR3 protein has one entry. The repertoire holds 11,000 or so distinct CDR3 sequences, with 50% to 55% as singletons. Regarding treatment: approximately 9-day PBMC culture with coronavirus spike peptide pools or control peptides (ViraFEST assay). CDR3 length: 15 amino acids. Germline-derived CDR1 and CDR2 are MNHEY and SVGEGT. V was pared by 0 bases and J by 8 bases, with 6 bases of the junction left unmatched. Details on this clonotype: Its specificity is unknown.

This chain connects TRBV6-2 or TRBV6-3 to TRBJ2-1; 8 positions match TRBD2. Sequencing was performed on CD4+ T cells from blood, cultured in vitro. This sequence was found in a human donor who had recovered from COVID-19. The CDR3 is CASSYSAGGVDEQFF. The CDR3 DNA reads TGTGCCAGCAGTTACTCGGCGGGAGGTGTGGATGAGCAGTTCTTC.